This T cell receptor (beta chain) stems from a study of cytomegalovirus exposure and HLA in healthy donors. Findings of the study overall: Presence/absence comparisons presumed near-even sequencing depth among donors.

PCR amplification relied on 60 Vbeta primers (plus 13 Jbeta primers). Some clones are missing from TCRdb's copy, which holds only in-frame ones; the method was immunoSEQ multiplex PCR. The top ten clones hold around 3% of a sample with 60,000 to 80,000 clones, 70% to 85% of them seen once. As for this clone: The antigen remains undetermined.

The CDR3 contains 13 residues. Germline V lookup: CDR1 SGDLS, CDR2 YYNGEE. Deletions cut 4 bases from V and 2 bases from J, with 9 bases between. Sequencing input: PBMCs. The chain has TRBV9 and TRBJ1-1; D is ambiguous. The sequence derives from a girl aged 10 to 17 in good health and CMV-seropositive. For the CDR3, the DNA is TGTGCCAGCAGCTTTTCAGAAAACACTGAAGCTTTCTTT. Protein sequence: CASSFSENTEAFF.